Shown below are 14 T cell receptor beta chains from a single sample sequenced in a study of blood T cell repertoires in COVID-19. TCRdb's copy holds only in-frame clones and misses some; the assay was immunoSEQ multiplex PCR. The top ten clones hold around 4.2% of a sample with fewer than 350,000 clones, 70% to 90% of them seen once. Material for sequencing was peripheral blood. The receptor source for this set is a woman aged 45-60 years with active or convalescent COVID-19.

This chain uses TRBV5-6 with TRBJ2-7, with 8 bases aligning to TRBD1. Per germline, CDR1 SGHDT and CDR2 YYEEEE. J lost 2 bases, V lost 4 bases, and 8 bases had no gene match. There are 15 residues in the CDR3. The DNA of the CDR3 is TGTGCCAGCAGCGCTCCGGGACAGGCAACCTACGAGCAGTACTTC. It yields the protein CASSAPGQATYEQYF.

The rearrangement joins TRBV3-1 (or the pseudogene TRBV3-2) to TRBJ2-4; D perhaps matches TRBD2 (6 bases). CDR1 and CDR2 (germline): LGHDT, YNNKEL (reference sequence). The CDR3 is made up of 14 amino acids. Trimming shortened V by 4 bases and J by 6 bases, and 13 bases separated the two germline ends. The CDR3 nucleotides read TGTGCCAGCAGCCGGCGGGACTCAAGAAACATTCAGTACTTC. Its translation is CASSRRDSRNIQYF.

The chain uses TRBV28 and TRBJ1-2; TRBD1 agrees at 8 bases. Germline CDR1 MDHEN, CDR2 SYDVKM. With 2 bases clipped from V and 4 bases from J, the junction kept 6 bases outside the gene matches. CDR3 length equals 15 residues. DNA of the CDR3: TGTGCCAGCAGTTTAACGCAGGGGGCTGTCTATGGCTACACCTTC. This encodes CASSLTQGAVYGYTF.

The CDR3 bases are TGTGCCAGCAGCTTAGCTAGCTCCTACAATGAGCAGTTCTTC. It yields the protein CASSLASSYNEQFF. The rearrangement uses TRBV7-9 and TRBJ2-1, with D unclear. The CDR3 has 14 amino acids. Germline V gene sequence: CDR1 SEHNR, CDR2 FQNEAQ (reference sequence). Trimming stripped 0 bases from V and 0 bases from J, with 3 bases between.

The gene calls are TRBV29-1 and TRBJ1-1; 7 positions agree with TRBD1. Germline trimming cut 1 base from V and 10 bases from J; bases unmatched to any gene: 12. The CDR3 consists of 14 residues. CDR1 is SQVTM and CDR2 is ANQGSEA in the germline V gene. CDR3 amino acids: CSVEVYRTGSGAFF. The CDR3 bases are TGCAGCGTTGAAGTCTACAGGACAGGCTCAGGAGCTTTCTTT.

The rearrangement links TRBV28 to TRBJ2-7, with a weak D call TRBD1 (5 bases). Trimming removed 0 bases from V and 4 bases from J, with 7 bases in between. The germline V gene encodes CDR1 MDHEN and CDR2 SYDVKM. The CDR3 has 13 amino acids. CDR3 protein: CASSLWGRYEQYF. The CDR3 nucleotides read TGTGCCAGCAGTTTATGGGGGCGGTACGAGCAGTACTTC.

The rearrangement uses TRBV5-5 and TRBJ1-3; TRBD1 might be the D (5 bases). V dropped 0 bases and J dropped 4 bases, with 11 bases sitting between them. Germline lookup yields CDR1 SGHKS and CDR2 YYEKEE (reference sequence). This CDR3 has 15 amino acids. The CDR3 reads CASSLAGGAGNTIYF. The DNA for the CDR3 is TGTGCCAGCAGCTTGGCGGGGGGTGCAGGAAACACCATATATTTT.

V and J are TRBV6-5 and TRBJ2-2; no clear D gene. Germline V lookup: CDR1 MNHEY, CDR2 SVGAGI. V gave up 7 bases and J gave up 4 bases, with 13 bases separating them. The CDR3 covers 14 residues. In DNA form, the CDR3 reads TGTGCCAGCACCAACTTAGATGGCACCGGGGAGCTGTTTTTT. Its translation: CASTNLDGTGELFF.

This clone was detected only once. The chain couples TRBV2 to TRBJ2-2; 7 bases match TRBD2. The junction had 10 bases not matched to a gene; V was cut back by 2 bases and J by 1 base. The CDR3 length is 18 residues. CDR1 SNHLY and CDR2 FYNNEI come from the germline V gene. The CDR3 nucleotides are TGTGCCAGCAGTGAACTTGTAGCGGGTGATGAGAACACCGGGGAGCTGTTTTTT. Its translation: CASSELVAGDENTGELFF.

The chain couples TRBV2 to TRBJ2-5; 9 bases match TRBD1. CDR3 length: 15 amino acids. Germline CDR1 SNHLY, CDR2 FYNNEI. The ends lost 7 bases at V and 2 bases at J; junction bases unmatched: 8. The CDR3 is CASKEGTGTQETQYF. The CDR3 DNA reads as TGTGCCAGCAAAGAAGGGACAGGGACACAAGAGACCCAGTACTTC.

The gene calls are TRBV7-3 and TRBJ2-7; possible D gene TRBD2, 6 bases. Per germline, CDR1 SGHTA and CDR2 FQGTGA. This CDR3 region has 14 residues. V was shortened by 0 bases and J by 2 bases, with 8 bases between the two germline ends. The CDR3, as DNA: TGTGCCAGCAGCTTAACTAGCGGAACCTACGAGCAGTACTTC. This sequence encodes CASSLTSGTYEQYF.

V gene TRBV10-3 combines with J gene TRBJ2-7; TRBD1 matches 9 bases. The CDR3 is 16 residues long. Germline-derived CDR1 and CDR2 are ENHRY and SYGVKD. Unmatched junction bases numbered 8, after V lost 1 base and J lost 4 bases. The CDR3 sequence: CAISELPGQGFYEQYF. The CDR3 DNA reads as TGTGCCATCAGTGAGTTGCCGGGACAGGGTTTTTACGAGCAGTACTTC.

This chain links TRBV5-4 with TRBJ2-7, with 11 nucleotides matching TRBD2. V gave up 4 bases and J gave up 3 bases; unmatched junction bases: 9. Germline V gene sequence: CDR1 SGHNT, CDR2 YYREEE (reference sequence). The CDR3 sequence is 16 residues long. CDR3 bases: TGTGCCAGCAGCCCGCCAACTAGCGGGAGTATCTACGAGCAGTACTTC. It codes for CASSPPTSGSIYEQYF.

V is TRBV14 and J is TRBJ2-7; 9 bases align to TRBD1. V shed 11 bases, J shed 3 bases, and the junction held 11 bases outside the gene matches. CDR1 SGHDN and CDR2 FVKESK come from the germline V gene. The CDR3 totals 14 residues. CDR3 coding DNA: TGTGCCGGGGACGACAGGGGGACCAACTACGAGCAGTACTTC. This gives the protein CAGDDRGTNYEQYF.